This passage covers 21 T cell receptor beta chains from one sample sequenced in a study of OX40 agonist ivuxolimab in advanced cancers. Clones were read by immunoSEQ multiplex PCR, and TCRdb kept only the in-frame ones, dropping some. The profile shows around 100,000 clones, around 90% of them singletons. The sequencing here drew on CD4+ or CD8+ T cells sorted from blood, taken in a trial of the OX40 agonist ivuxolimab. Source of these receptors: an adult with an advanced solid tumor such as melanoma, head and neck, liver or kidney cancer.

The genes are TRBV11-1 and TRBJ1-6; D is unclear. V dropped 1 base and J dropped 7 bases, with 11 bases sitting between them. Germline values: CDR1 SGHAT, CDR2 FQDESV (reference sequence). The CDR3 runs to 15 residues. The CDR3: CASSLGPGWNSPLHF. The CDR3 nucleotides are TGTGCCAGCAGCTTAGGGCCCGGCTGGAATTCACCCCTCCACTTT.

This chain links TRBV14 with TRBJ2-3, with 11 bases matching TRBD2. The CDR3 has 19 residues. The V and J ends lost 5 bases and 3 bases, in that order; junction bases with no gene match: 16. CDR1 and CDR2 from the germline V gene are SGHDN and FVKESK. The CDR3: CASSGALAGGVEWTDTQYF. As DNA, the CDR3 is TGTGCCAGCAGCGGCGCGCTAGCGGGAGGCGTTGAATGGACAGATACGCAGTATTTT.

The chain joins TRBV30 to TRBJ2-5; possible D gene TRBD2, 6 bases. This CDR3 contains 12 residues. Between the trimmed V and J ends, which lost 1 base and 7 bases, there was a span of 10 bases. Germline V gene data show CDR1 as GTSNPN and CDR2 as SVGIG (reference sequence). This chain's CDR3 is CAWSERAVTQYF. The CDR3 bases are TGTGCCTGGAGTGAGCGGGCCGTGACCCAGTACTTC.

V gene TRBV27 combines with J gene TRBJ2-6, with D tentatively TRBD2 (6 bases). Germline loops: CDR1 MNHEY, CDR2 SMNVEV (reference sequence). The V end was cut by 7 bases, the J end by 0 bases, with 19 bases between. This CDR3 comprises 18 residues. CDR3 in DNA: TGTGCCAGCAACTTCGGGCAGGCGGGGTACTCTGGGGCCAACGTCCTGACTTTC. It is translated as CASNFGQAGYSGANVLTF.

V usage is TRBV19 and J usage is TRBJ2-5; tentative D call: TRBD1 (5 bases). This CDR3 contains 15 residues. CDR1 is LNHDA and CDR2 is SQIVND in the germline V gene (reference sequence). V lost 6 bases to trimming and J lost 0 bases, with 14 bases between them. This CDR3 reads CASSRQQPYQETQYF. The CDR3 DNA reads TGTGCCAGTAGCCGACAGCAACCGTACCAAGAGACCCAGTACTTC.

The chain combines TRBV19 with TRBJ1-5, with D possibly being TRBD1 (6 bases). From germline, CDR1 is LNHDA and CDR2 SQIVND (reference sequence). CDR3 length: 16 residues. Trimming shortened V by 5 bases and J by 4 bases, and 18 bases separated the two germline ends. CDR3 loop: CASSPRPQGLNQPQHF. CDR3 sequence (DNA): TGTGCCAGTAGTCCCCGGCCACAGGGTTTGAATCAGCCCCAGCATTTT.

This clone has a handful of counts. The chain employs TRBV5-1 and TRBJ1-4, with D possibly being TRBD1 (5 bases). The V and J ends lost 0 bases and 5 bases respectively, with 11 bases between them. CDR1 and CDR2 (germline): SGHRS, YFSETQ. This CDR3 spans 15 amino acids. CDR3 sequence: CASSLGRSGNEKLFF. In nucleotides, the CDR3 is TGCGCCAGCAGCTTGGGCAGGTCAGGGAATGAAAAACTGTTTTTT.

The chain joins TRBV18 to TRBJ2-2; D assignment may be TRBD1 or TRBD2 (5 bases each). CDR3 length: 17 amino acids. V was clipped by 8 bases and J by 0 bases, with 19 bases between them. CDR1 is KGHSH, CDR2 LQKENI, per germline. CDR3 loop: CASNERQGPSNTGELFF. DNA of the CDR3: TGTGCCAGCAATGAGAGGCAGGGACCTTCGAACACCGGGGAGCTGTTTTTT.

CDR3 DNA: TGCGCCAGCAGCTTGGAGTCCCAGGGGGCGCTTCCGACCGGGGAGCTGTTTTTT. Amino acids: CASSLESQGALPTGELFF. V is TRBV5-1 and J is TRBJ2-2, with 8 bases fitting TRBD1. The CDR3 length is 18 residues. From germline, CDR1 is SGHRS and CDR2 YFSETQ. The junction had 12 bases not matched to a gene; V was cut back by 0 bases and J by 5 bases.

The CDR3 DNA follows: TGTGCCAGCACCGATGGAAACACTGAAGCTTTCTTT. Translating gives CASTDGNTEAFF. The chain carries TRBV6-1 and TRBJ1-1, with D unresolved. The germline V gene has CDR1 MNHNS and CDR2 SASEGT. This CDR3 spans 12 amino acids. V dropped 7 bases and J dropped 2 bases, with 8 bases sitting between them.

The chain uses TRBV30 and TRBJ2-1; 11 bases map to TRBD2. V lost 0 bases and J lost 6; bases outside the gene matches: 4. Germline V gene data show CDR1 as GTSNPN and CDR2 as SVGIG (reference sequence). The CDR3 has 15 amino acids. CDR3 nucleotides: TGTGCCTGGAGTGTTGACCTAGCGGGAGGCAATGAGCAGTTCTTC. Translation: CAWSVDLAGGNEQFF. The full variable domain, in which reference TRBV30 and TRBJ2-1 provide the parts outside the CDR3, is SQTIHQWPATLVQPVGSPLSLECTVEGTSNPNLYWYRQAAGRGLQLLFYSVGIGQISSEVPQNLSASRPQDRQFILSSKKLLLSDSGFYLCAWSVDLAGGNEQFFGPGTRLTVL.

This clone was observed once. The chain uses TRBV11-2 and TRBJ1-1; possible D gene TRBD1, 6 bases. V was trimmed by 5 bases and J by 7 bases, leaving 17 bases between them. The length of the CDR3 is 14 residues. Germline V gene lookup returns CDR1 SGHAT and CDR2 FQNNGV. CDR3 DNA sequence: TGTGCCAGCAGCGACAGGCGGGGCGGAGGTGAAGCTTTCTTT. It is translated as CASSDRRGGGEAFF.

Written as DNA, the CDR3 is TGTGCCAGCAGTGAAGAAGGCCTAGCGGCCTACTACAATGAGCAGTTCTTC. It specifies CASSEEGLAAYYNEQFF. The chain employs TRBV6-1 and TRBJ2-1; 7 nucleotides match TRBD2. Germline values: CDR1 MNHNS, CDR2 SASEGT. The CDR3 loop spans 17 amino acids. J gave up 3 bases and V 1 base, and 9 bases lay outside the gene matches.

In DNA, the CDR3 is TGTGCCAGCAGCTTAGAAATGGCTAGCTGGAACTACGAGCAGTACTTC. It yields the protein CASSLEMASWNYEQYF. The chain uses TRBV11-2 and TRBJ2-7; D is possibly TRBD2 (5 bases). Germline CDR1 and CDR2: SGHAT and FQNNGV. V gave up 0 bases and J gave up 3 bases, with 15 bases separating them. The CDR3 extends over 16 amino acids.

The chain combines TRBV5-1 with TRBJ2-5; no clear D. V gave up 0 bases and J gave up 5 bases, with 11 bases separating them. The CDR3 has 14 residues. Germline V gene sequence: CDR1 SGHRS, CDR2 YFSETQ. DNA of the CDR3: TGCGCCAGCAGCTTGGTGGGCCAGCCGGAGACCCAGTACTTC. This translates into CASSLVGQPETQYF.

V is TRBV5-8 and J is TRBJ2-3, with 13 positions matching TRBD2. V dropped 4 bases and J dropped 6; count of bases not matched to a gene: 11. The CDR3 contains 17 residues. Per the germline V gene, CDR1 is SGHTS and CDR2 is YDEGEE. The CDR3 here is CASSRTSGSRIGDTQYF. The CDR3 coding sequence is TGTGCCAGCAGCAGGACTAGCGGGAGTCGAATCGGGGATACGCAGTATTTT.

The chain uses TRBV11-2 and TRBJ1-1; TRBD1 is a possible D gene (6 bases). The germline V gene has CDR1 SGHAT and CDR2 FQNNGV. V gave up 0 bases and J gave up 6 bases, with 14 bases separating them. The CDR3 totals 15 residues. The CDR3 DNA reads TGTGCCAGCAGCTTAGACCCTACAGGGTACCCTGAAGCTTTCTTT. Protein sequence: CASSLDPTGYPEAFF.

V is TRBV10-3 and J is TRBJ1-4, with unresolved D. The CDR3 spans 15 residues. The V and J ends lost 3 bases and 8 bases respectively, with 16 bases between them. Germline values: CDR1 ENHRY, CDR2 SYGVKD. The CDR3, as DNA: TGTGCCATCAGTGATCACGCCGGGAGCCAGGAAAAACTGTTTTTT. Its translation is CAISDHAGSQEKLFF.

The gene calls are TRBV9 and TRBJ2-7; 9 positions agree with TRBD2. Trimming cost V 3 bases and J 6 bases; bases outside gene matches: 13. The CDR3 spans 16 residues. Germline V gene lookup returns CDR1 SGDLS and CDR2 YYNGEE. CDR3 in DNA: TGTGCCAGCAGCGCCAATCCGGGACTAGCCGGCGGCGAGCAGTACTTC. Translating it yields CASSANPGLAGGEQYF.

The chain has TRBV9 and TRBJ2-1; tentatively, D is TRBD1 (5 bases). The V end was cut by 5 bases, the J end by 0 bases, with 15 bases between. The CDR3 runs 16 residues. CDR1 and CDR2 (germline): SGDLS, YYNGEE. In nucleotides, the CDR3 is TGTGCCAGCAGTGTACAGGCGCTGAGCTCCTACAATGAGCAGTTCTTC. Encoded protein: CASSVQALSSYNEQFF.

This sequence joins TRBV30 and TRBJ1-5; the match to TRBD1 covers 10 bases. Germline assignment: CDR1 GTSNPN and CDR2 SVGIG (reference sequence). This CDR3 is built from 14 residues. Germline trimming cut 3 bases from V and 1 base from J; bases unmatched to any gene: 0. The CDR3 nucleotides read TGTGCCTGGAGGGGACAGGGGAGCAATCAGCCCCAGCATTTT. It is translated as CAWRGQGSNQPQHF.